Each of the 4 T cell receptor beta chains below was sequenced from the same sample in a study of PD-1 blockade in classical Hodgkin lymphoma. Time point reported: cycle 4 day 1 (C4D1), after more than five weeks of nivolumab. Every patient relapsed after autologous stem cell transplantation, and brentuximab vedotin exposure varied. With magnetic negative selection, CD4+ T cells were purified from PBMCs that had been thawed. Repertoires were generated with immunoSEQ multiplex PCR, while TCRdb's copy carries only in-frame clones and drops some. The table lists approximately 28,000 clones, more than 60% of them singletons. Here the sequenced sample was CD4+ T cells from blood, taken before the fourth cycle of nivolumab. These TCRs come from a human donor with classical Hodgkin lymphoma.

This chain links TRBV5-1 with TRBJ2-2, with 7 bases that match TRBD1. V shed 7 bases, J shed 0 bases, and the junction held 6 bases outside the gene matches. The CDR3 has 15 amino acids. Germline V lookup: CDR1 SGHRS, CDR2 YFSETQ. The CDR3 region is CASALTGANTGELFF. DNA for the CDR3: TGCGCCAGCGCCCTAACAGGGGCGAACACCGGGGAGCTGTTTTTT.

For the CDR3, the DNA is TGTGCCAGCAGCTTAGATACTAACACAGATACGCAGTATTTT. The encoded protein is CASSLDTNTDTQYF. This chain connects TRBV11-2 to TRBJ2-3, with D hard to call. The CDR3 consists of 14 residues. CDR1 SGHAT and CDR2 FQNNGV come from the germline V gene. Trimming took off 0 bases at V and 2 bases at J, with 6 bases between the two ends.

The chain combines TRBV6-5 with TRBJ2-1; D may correspond to TRBD1 or TRBD2 (5 bases each). Germline V lookup: CDR1 MNHEY, CDR2 SVGAGI. The CDR3 runs to 15 residues. Trimming shortened V by 2 bases and J by 2 bases, and 10 bases separated the two germline ends. The DNA of the CDR3 is TGTGCCAGCAGTTACGGGACCCCCCCCTACAATGAGCAGTTCTTC. Protein sequence: CASSYGTPPYNEQFF.

This chain uses TRBV15 with TRBJ2-3; tentatively, D is TRBD2 (5 bases). Germline CDR1 LNHNV, CDR2 YYDKDF (reference sequence). The CDR3 length is 14 residues. Trimming shortened V by 3 bases and J by 6 bases, and 13 bases separated the two germline ends. The CDR3 region has the DNA TGTGCCACCAGCAGGGATCGGGGTATGGATACGCAGTATTTT. This translates into CATSRDRGMDTQYF.